The T cell receptor (beta chain) described here comes from a study of T cell changes during pregnancy in multiple sclerosis. Profiling relied on immunoSEQ multiplex PCR, and the TCRdb table lists in-frame clones only, not all of them. The sample shows more than 30,000 clones, 90% of them seen only once. Germline assignment: CDR1 MGHRA and CDR2 YSYEKL. This CDR3 spans 18 amino acids. J was trimmed by 8 bases and V by 0 bases; bases with no gene match: 16. The chain carries TRBV4-1 and TRBJ2-3, with TRBD2 identical over 8 bases. This sequence originates from a female donor in good health, enrolled as a control in a pregnancy study. The sequencing here drew on CD4+ T cells from peripheral blood mononuclear cells, taken in the third trimester of pregnancy. CDR3 in amino acids: CASSQDRGSGVGVGTQYF. The CDR3 DNA reads as TGCGCCAGCAGCCAAGACCGCGGTAGCGGGGTGGGCGTGGGTACGCAGTATTTT.